The 5 T cell receptor beta chains below come from one sample, sequenced in a study of post-analysis software for immune sequencing data. Regarding the study as a whole: The study found TRBV5-6, TRBV5-1 and TRBV20-1 among about five TRBV segments more frequent in patients than controls.

Which antigens these TCRs recognize remains unknown. Each TCR beta cDNA library carried unique molecular identifiers. One entry per CDR3 protein results from TCRdb running MiXCR on the PCR reads. The table has 450,000 to 650,000 distinct CDR3 sequences, about 44% seen once; the top ten hold about 1.5%. The sample consisted of blood. These receptors were taken from a girl aged 5-17 years with multiple sclerosis.

This clonotype has more than one count but fewer than ten. The V and J genes are TRBV24-1 and TRBJ1-2; no clear D gene. This CDR3 is 14 amino acids long. Germline V gene sequence: CDR1 KGHDR, CDR2 SFDVKD. With 0 bases removed from V and 5 bases from J, the gap between germline ends came to 9 bases. The CDR3 region has the DNA TGTGCCACCAGTGATTTGGAGGGATTTTATGGCTACACCTTC. Its translation is CATSDLEGFYGYTF.

This clonotype has more than one count but fewer than ten. The J gene is TRBJ2-2, the V gene TRBV2, with 7 positions matching TRBD2. The CDR3 has 15 residues. Unmatched junction bases numbered 4, after V lost 6 bases and J lost 0 bases. Germline V gene sequence: CDR1 SNHLY, CDR2 FYNNEI. CDR3 nucleotide sequence: TGTGCCAGCAGCGCGACTAGCTCGAACACCGGGGAGCTGTTTTTT. Translating it yields CASSATSSNTGELFF.

The gene calls are TRBV20-1 and TRBJ2-1; a possible D gene is TRBD1 (5 bases). The J call may not be correct, given that the DNA end is closer to TRBJ2-7. Germline loops: CDR1 DFQATT, CDR2 SNEGSKA (reference sequence). The CDR3 contains 13 residues. CDR3: CSASKGATYEQYF. The CDR3, as DNA: TGCAGTGCCTCAAAAGGGGCTACCTACGAGCAGTACTTC.

This rearrangement joins TRBV7-2 to TRBJ2-3; D perhaps matches TRBD1 (6 bases). Germline V gene data show CDR1 as SGHTA and CDR2 as FQGNSA. This CDR3 contains 14 residues. Trimming stripped 1 base from V and 6 bases from J, with 11 bases between. CDR3 DNA: TGTGCCAGCAGCTTAGGAGGGGGTGAGGATACGCAGTATTTT. It translates to CASSLGGGEDTQYF.

This clonotype was detected only a few times. The CDR3, as DNA: TGCGCCAGCAGCTTAGGGGCCCCTGGGGCCAACGTCCTGACTTTC. This gives the protein CASSLGAPGANVLTF. The J gene is TRBJ2-6, the V gene TRBV5-1, with a tentative D call TRBD1 (5 bases). The CDR3 has 15 residues. Trimming took 2 bases from V and 2 from J, leaving 8 bases between them. Per the germline V gene, CDR1 is SGHRS and CDR2 is YFSETQ.